The 2 T cell receptor beta chains given below trace back to one sample, sequenced in a study of immune evolution from preneoplasia to lung adenocarcinoma. TCRdb's table, derived via immunoSEQ multiplex PCR, lists solely in-frame clones and lacks some. The sample carries around 5,700 clones, roughly 88% recorded once. Sequences were obtained from FFPE lung adenocarcinoma in situ tissue. These receptors were taken from a donor older than 65 with lung adenocarcinoma.

This clone has just a few counts. V usage is TRBV29-1 and J usage is TRBJ2-1, with TRBD1 as a possible D gene (7 bases). The CDR3 runs to 17 residues. V lost 1 base and J lost 0, with 16 bases in between. Germline V gene lookup returns CDR1 SQVTM and CDR2 ANQGSEA. CDR3 amino acids: CSVEGLEGASSYNEQFF. CDR3 sequence (DNA): TGCAGCGTTGAAGGTTTGGAGGGGGCGAGCTCCTACAATGAGCAGTTCTTC.

The CDR3 sequence: CATQGNSNQPQHF. CDR3 nucleotides: TGCGCCACCCAGGGGAATAGCAATCAGCCCCAGCATTTT. The V gene is TRBV10-2, the J gene TRBJ1-5; possibly TRBD1 for D (6 bases). Trimming took off 10 bases at V and 0 bases at J, with 10 bases between the two ends. This CDR3 region has 13 residues. Germline CDR1 reads WSHSY; CDR2 reads SAAADI.